This record concerns one T cell receptor beta chain sequence. Its target is not known. This record belongs to a study of early T cells in non-severe SARS-CoV-2 infection. Overall study context: Unsorted whole blood bulk RNA was sequenced, with unpaired chains.

Whole-study findings and limits: There was a bias toward anti-spike CD8 responses in VDJdb matching, which missed private and CD4 specificities.

The V and J ends lost 3 bases and 6 bases respectively, with 11 bases between them. The CDR3 length is 14 residues. Germline V lookup: CDR1 SGHAT, CDR2 FQNNGV. Researchers attached unique molecular identifiers to individual cDNA molecules. MiXCR, applied by TCRdb to the 5' RACE reads, yields one record per CDR3 protein. The repertoire holds roughly 63,000 distinct CDR3 sequences, with 9.5% to 15% as singletons. The V call is TRBV11-2, the J call TRBJ2-2; weak D call: TRBD1 (7 bases). The sequencing used whole blood, collected at baseline. The clonotype originates from an adult who was a healthcare worker with PCR-confirmed SARS-CoV-2 infection or an uninfected control (not recorded which). The donor label of this sample is uncertain. As DNA, the CDR3 is TGTGCCAGCAGCTTCCAGGGGGGTCCCGGGGAGCTGTTTTTT. Its translation is CASSFQGGPGELFF.